The present T cell receptor beta chain was sequenced within a study of vaccination effects on CD4 cells after COVID-19. Study background: ViraFEST assay sequencing came after antigen-specific CD4+ T cells were expanded with viral peptide pools. General study points: Marked clonal contraction of infection- and vaccine-induced clones was seen late after vaccination. Few convalescent patients, and no early post-infection timepoints, were available to the study.

Regarding this clone: Antigen unknown.

The CDR3 spans 13 residues. V gave up 3 bases and J gave up 0 bases, with 5 bases separating them. Germline CDR1 is KGHSH and CDR2 is LQKENI. Culturing for around 10 days preceded CD4+ T cell isolation. Participants completed two doses of the BNT162b2 or mRNA-1273 vaccine. Half the medium was swapped for IL-2 medium on days 3 and 7. Produced via immunoSEQ multiplex PCR; TCRdb's table is partial and in-frame only. The profile shows approximately 61,000 clones, 78% of them singletons. This TCR came from a human donor who received a COVID-19 vaccine. The rearrangement links TRBV18 to TRBJ1-1; no reliable D call. The sequencing here drew on CD4+ T cells from PBMCs cultured without peptide, taken after COVID-19 vaccination. CDR3 in DNA: TGTGCCAGCTCACCGAACCTGAACACTGAAGCTTTCTTT. Its translation: CASSPNLNTEAFF.